This record covers a single T cell receptor (beta chain). Primers included in the PCR were 60 Vbeta and 13 Jbeta primers. Only in-frame clones appear in the TCRdb table, and some are missing; sequencing was by immunoSEQ multiplex PCR. The table has fewer than 250,000 clones, 70% to 75% seen once. The CDR3 runs 13 residues. Germline V CDR1 and CDR2: SGHVS, FQNEAQ. V lost 7 bases and J lost 8, with 14 bases in between. This specimen belongs to a study of cytomegalovirus exposure and HLA in healthy donors. The J gene is TRBJ1-4, the V gene TRBV7-8; no firm D call. The receptor's source is a young woman in good health and CMV-seropositive. The sequencing sample was made of PBMCs. CDR3 DNA sequence: TGTGCCAGCACTTCTTTCGGAGCCGAAAAACTGTTTTTT. Protein sequence: CASTSFGAEKLFF.